Each of the 5 T cell receptor beta chains below was sequenced from the same sample in a study of beta chain features in type 1 diabetes. The study, taken as a whole, reports: Type 1 diabetes patients had TCRB CDR3s that were shorter (moderately but significantly so) in all four CD4+ subsets.

Expressed TCRB transcripts got sequenced, as all isolated RNA was reverse transcribed. Sequencing used immunoSEQ multiplex PCR; TCRdb keeps in-frame clones, though not all of them. The sample carries some 240,000 clones, roughly 17% recorded once. The antigens these receptors bind are not known. Sequencing used naive CD4+ T cells from blood. The receptors derive from a man aged 30 to 45 with type 1 diabetes.

CDR3: CAISALAGTYEQYF. The CDR3 DNA is TGTGCCATCAGTGCTCTAGCGGGTACCTACGAGCAGTACTTC. The chain recombines TRBV10-3 with TRBJ2-7; 8 bases fit TRBD2. The CDR3 is 14 amino acids. From germline, CDR1 is ENHRY and CDR2 SYGVKD. Trimming at V came to 4 bases and at J to 2 bases, leaving 4 bases not matched to a gene.

In its sample, this clone was seen a few times. The chain uses TRBV29-1 and TRBJ1-1, with 7 bases lining up with TRBD1. CDR1 is SQVTM and CDR2 is ANQGSEA in the germline V gene. This CDR3 has 13 amino acids. The V segment lost 6 bases and the J segment 0 bases; nucleotides outside the gene matches: 4. CDR3 protein: CSVTGLVNTEAFF. The DNA for the CDR3 is TGCAGCGTGACAGGGTTGGTGAACACTGAAGCTTTCTTT.

This clone was found a few times. This chain uses TRBV7-9 with TRBJ2-7; TRBD1 is a possible D gene (6 bases). V lost 5 bases and J 5 bases, leaving 7 bases between the germline ends. The CDR3 is 11 residues long. In germline, CDR1 is SEHNR, CDR2 FQNEAQ (reference sequence). For the CDR3, the DNA is TGTGCCAGCAGCGAGGGGGACGAGCAGTACTTC. Residues: CASSEGDEQYF.

Only a few counts were recorded for this clone. Within the sample, other DNA sequences also encode this same CDR3. The rearrangement links TRBV29-1 to TRBJ2-1; D gene ambiguous. CDR1 and CDR2 from the germline V gene are SQVTM and ANQGSEA. The CDR3 runs 16 residues. The germline V and J ends were trimmed by 0 bases and 0 bases, with 12 bases remaining between them. CDR3 coding DNA: TGCAGCGTTGAAGATCTTGGCGCGAGCTCCTACAATGAGCAGTTCTTC. As protein: CSVEDLGASSYNEQFF.

This clone has only a few counts. The V and J genes are TRBV29-1 and TRBJ2-7, with D possibly being TRBD2 (5 bases). Trimming stripped 6 bases from V and 0 bases from J, with 15 bases between. CDR1 SQVTM and CDR2 ANQGSEA come from the germline V gene. This CDR3 is built from 14 residues. CDR3 in amino acids: CSVRGPLGSYEQYF. The CDR3 bases are TGCAGCGTCCGGGGTCCCTTGGGCTCCTACGAGCAGTACTTC.